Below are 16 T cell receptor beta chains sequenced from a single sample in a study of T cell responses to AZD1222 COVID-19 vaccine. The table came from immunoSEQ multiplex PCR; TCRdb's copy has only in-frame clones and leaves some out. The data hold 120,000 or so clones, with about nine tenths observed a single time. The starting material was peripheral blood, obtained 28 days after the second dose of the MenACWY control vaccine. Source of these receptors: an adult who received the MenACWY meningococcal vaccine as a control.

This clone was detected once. CDR3 DNA sequence: TGTGCCAGCAGTTTATCAGGGACAGCCGTGAGAGGCTACACCTTC. Translation: CASSLSGTAVRGYTF. V and J are TRBV27 and TRBJ1-2, with 7 bases lining up with TRBD1. Germline CDR1 MNHEY, CDR2 SMNVEV (reference sequence). CDR3 size: 15 residues. V dropped 0 bases and J dropped 8; count of bases not matched to a gene: 9.

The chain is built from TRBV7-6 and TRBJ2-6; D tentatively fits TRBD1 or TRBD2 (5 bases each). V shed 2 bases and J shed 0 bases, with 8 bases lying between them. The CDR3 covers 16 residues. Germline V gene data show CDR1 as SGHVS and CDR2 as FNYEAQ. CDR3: CASSLTGGSGANVLTF. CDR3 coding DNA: TGTGCCAGCAGCTTAACAGGAGGCTCTGGGGCCAACGTCCTGACTTTC. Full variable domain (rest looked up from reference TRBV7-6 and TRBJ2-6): GAGVSQSPRYKVTKRGQDVALRCDPISGHVSLYWYRQALGQGPEFLTYFNYEAQQDKSGLPNDRFSAERPEGSISTLTIQRTEQRDSAMYRCASSLTGGSGANVLTFGAGSRLTVL.

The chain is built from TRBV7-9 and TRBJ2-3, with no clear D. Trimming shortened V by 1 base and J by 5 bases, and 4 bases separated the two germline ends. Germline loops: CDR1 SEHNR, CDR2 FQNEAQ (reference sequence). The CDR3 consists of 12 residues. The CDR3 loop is CASSLERDTQYF. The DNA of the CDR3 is TGTGCCAGCAGCTTAGAACGAGATACGCAGTATTTT.

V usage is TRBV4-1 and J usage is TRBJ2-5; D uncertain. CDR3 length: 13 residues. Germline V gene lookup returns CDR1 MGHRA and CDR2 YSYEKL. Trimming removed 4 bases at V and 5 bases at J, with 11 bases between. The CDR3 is CASSRVIWETQYF. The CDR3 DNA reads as TGCGCCAGCAGCCGGGTCATCTGGGAGACCCAGTACTTC.

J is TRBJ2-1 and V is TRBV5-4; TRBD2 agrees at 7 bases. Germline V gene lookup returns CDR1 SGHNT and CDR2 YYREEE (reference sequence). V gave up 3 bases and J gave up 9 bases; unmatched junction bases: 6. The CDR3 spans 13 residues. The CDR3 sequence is CASSSRLASEQFF. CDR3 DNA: TGTGCCAGCAGCTCTCGACTAGCCTCTGAGCAGTTCTTC.

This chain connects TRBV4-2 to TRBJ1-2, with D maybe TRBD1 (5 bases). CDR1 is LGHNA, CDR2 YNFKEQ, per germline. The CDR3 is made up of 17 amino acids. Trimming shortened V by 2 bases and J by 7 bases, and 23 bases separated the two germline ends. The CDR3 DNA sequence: TGTGCCAGCAGCCAATGGCCCCCCAGGCAGGGAAAGTCTGGCTACACCTTC. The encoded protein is CASSQWPPRQGKSGYTF.

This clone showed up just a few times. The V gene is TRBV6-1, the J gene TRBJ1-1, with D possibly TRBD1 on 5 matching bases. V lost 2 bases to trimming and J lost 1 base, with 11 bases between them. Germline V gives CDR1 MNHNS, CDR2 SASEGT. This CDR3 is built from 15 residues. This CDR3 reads CASSETGFSNTEAFF. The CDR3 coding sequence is TGTGCCAGCAGTGAAACAGGATTTTCGAACACTGAAGCTTTCTTT.

The CDR3 here is CASFPTRTTVWETQYF. The CDR3 DNA reads as TGTGCCAGTTTTCCGACTCGGACGACCGTCTGGGAGACCCAGTACTTC. The V call is TRBV27, the J call TRBJ2-5, with D hard to call. V lost 9 bases and J lost 5, with 25 bases in between. The CDR3 is 16 amino acids. Germline V gene lookup returns CDR1 MNHEY and CDR2 SMNVEV (reference sequence).

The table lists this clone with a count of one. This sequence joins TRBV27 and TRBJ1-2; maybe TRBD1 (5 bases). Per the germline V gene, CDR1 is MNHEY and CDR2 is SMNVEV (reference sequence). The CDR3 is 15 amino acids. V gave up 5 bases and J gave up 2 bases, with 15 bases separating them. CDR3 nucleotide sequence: TGTGCCAGCAGTCCCCTGGCAGGGATAAACTATGGCTACACCTTC. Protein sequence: CASSPLAGINYGYTF.

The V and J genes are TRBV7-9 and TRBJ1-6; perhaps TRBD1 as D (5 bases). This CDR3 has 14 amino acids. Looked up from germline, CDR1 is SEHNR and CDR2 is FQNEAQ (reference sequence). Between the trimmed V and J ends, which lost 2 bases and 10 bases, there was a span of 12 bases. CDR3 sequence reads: CASSLSGSSSPLHF. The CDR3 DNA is TGTGCCAGCAGCTTATCAGGGTCAAGCTCACCCCTCCACTTT.

The DNA of the CDR3 is TGTGCCACCAGCAGAGATCGGGACCGGTGGCTAGCAGGTCACGAGACCCAGTACTTC. Its protein product is CATSRDRDRWLAGHETQYF. The rearrangement joins TRBV15 to TRBJ2-5; D is possibly TRBD1 or TRBD2 (5 bases each). V lost 0 bases and J lost 5, with 25 bases in between. The CDR3 runs 19 residues. CDR1 is LNHNV and CDR2 is YYDKDF in the germline V gene (reference sequence). Using reference TRBV15 and TRBJ2-5 for the parts outside the CDR3, the full variable domain is DAMVIQNPRYQVTQFGKPVTLSCSQTLNHNVMYWYQQKSSQAPKLLFHYYDKDFNNEADTPDNFQSRRPNTSFCFLDIRSPGLGDTAMYLCATSRDRDRWLAGHETQYFGPGTRLLVL.

CDR3 sequence (DNA): TGCGCCAGCAGCTTTGGACAGGGGTATACTGAAGCTTTCTTT. This codes for CASSFGQGYTEAFF. The chain joins TRBV5-1 to TRBJ1-1, with TRBD1 matching over 9 bases. J lost 5 bases, V lost 2 bases, and 4 bases had no gene match. This CDR3 region has 14 residues. Germline values: CDR1 SGHRS, CDR2 YFSETQ.

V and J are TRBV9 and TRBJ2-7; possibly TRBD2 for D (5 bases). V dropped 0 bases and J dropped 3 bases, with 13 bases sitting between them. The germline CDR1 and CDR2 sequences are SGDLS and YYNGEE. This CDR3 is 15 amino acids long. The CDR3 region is CASSVGMEVLYEQYF. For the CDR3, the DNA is TGTGCCAGCAGCGTAGGGATGGAGGTTCTCTACGAGCAGTACTTC.

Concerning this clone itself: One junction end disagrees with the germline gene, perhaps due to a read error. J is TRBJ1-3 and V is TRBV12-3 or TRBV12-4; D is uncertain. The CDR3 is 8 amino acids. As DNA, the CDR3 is TGTGCCAGCAGTTTCGGGGATTTT. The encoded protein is CASSFGDF.

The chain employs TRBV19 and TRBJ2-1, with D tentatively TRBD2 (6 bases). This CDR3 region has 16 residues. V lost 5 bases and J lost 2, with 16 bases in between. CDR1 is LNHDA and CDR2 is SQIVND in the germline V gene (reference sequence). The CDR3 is CASSGPDGTPYNEQFF. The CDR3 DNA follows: TGTGCCAGTAGTGGACCGGACGGGACTCCCTACAATGAGCAGTTCTTC.

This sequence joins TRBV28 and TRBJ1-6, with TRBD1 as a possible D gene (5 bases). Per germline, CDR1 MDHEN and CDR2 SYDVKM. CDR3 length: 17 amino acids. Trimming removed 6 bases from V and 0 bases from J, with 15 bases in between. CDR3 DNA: TGTGCCAGCAGCCCCACGGACAAAAGCTCCTATAATTCACCCCTCCACTTT. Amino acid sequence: CASSPTDKSSYNSPLHF.